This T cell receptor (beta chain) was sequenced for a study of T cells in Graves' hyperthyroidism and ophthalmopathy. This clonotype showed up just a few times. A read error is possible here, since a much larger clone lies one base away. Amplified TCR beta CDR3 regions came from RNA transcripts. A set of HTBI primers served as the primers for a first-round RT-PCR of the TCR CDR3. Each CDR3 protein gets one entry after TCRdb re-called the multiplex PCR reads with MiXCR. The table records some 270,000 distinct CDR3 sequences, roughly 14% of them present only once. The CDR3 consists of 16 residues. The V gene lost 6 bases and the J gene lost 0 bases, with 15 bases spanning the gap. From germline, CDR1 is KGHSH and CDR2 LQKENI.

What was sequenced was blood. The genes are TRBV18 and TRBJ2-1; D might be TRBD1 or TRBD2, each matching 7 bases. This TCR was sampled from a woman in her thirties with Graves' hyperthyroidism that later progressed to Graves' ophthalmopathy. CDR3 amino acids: CASSSQGGDSYNEQFF. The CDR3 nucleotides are TGTGCCAGCTCCTCGCAGGGGGGGGACTCCTACAATGAGCAGTTCTTC.